This passage covers 6 T cell receptor beta chains from one sample sequenced in a study of blood T cell repertoires in COVID-19 (dated by TCRdb to about 2020). Library creation used the immunoSEQ multiplex PCR assay. The immuneACCESS repertoire file appears here via TCRdb, limited to in-frame rearrangements. These files lack a portion of the clones; in checked studies, under half of the deficit traces to unresolved V genes, and the cause of the others is not known. The sample has some 250,000 clones on record, less than 90% of them singletons. The leading ten clones occupy approximately 12% of the sample. The sequenced sample was peripheral blood. The receptors originated from a woman aged 25 to 39 with COVID-19, enrolled during active disease.

The chain combines TRBV5-1 with TRBJ2-7, with TRBD1 matching 7 bases. Germline V gives CDR1 SGHRS, CDR2 YFSETQ. V shed 4 bases, J shed 3 bases, and the junction held 10 bases outside the gene matches. CDR3 length equals 15 residues. In DNA, the CDR3 is TGCGCCAGCAGCGTTGACAGGGCCCTTGGCTACGAGCAGTACTTC. Protein sequence: CASSVDRALGYEQYF.

V usage is TRBV11-3 and J usage is TRBJ2-7; 10 bases map to TRBD2. With V trimmed by 5 bases and J by 6 bases, 10 bases remained unmatched. The CDR3 contains 15 residues. CDR1 is SGHNT, CDR2 YENEEA, per germline. The CDR3 coding sequence is TGTGCCAGCAGCCACGGGACTAGCGTTAGTAGCGAGCAGTACTTC. Translating it yields CASSHGTSVSSEQYF.

This clone was seen just once. The V call is TRBV12-3 or TRBV12-4, the J call TRBJ1-2, with D possibly TRBD1 on 6 matching bases. The V and J ends lost 8 bases and 7 bases respectively, with 17 bases between them. This CDR3 region has 13 residues. The CDR3 nucleotides read TGTGCCAGCCTCTTGTCGGGGGGCTCTGGCTACACCTTC. This codes for CASLLSGGSGYTF.

The rearrangement uses TRBV9 and TRBJ2-1; TRBD2 aligns across 13 bases. Unmatched junction bases numbered 8, after V lost 3 bases and J lost 8 bases. Germline loops: CDR1 SGDLS, CDR2 YYNGEE. The CDR3 covers 16 residues. CDR3 amino acids: CASSADAGLAGYEQFF. The CDR3 DNA reads TGTGCCAGCAGCGCGGACGCGGGACTAGCGGGGTATGAGCAGTTCTTC.

This chain connects TRBV2 to TRBJ2-3; a possible D gene is TRBD2 (6 bases). There are 12 residues in the CDR3. Trimming took off 8 bases at V and 2 bases at J, with 8 bases between the two ends. Germline V lookup: CDR1 SNHLY, CDR2 FYNNEI. The CDR3 region has the DNA TGTGCCAGCGGAGGGTACACAGATACGCAGTATTTT. This encodes CASGGYTDTQYF.

The gene calls are TRBV2 and TRBJ1-3; D possibly corresponds to TRBD1 (6 bases). Per the germline V gene, CDR1 is SNHLY and CDR2 is FYNNEI. V lost 8 bases and J lost 0, with 14 bases in between. This CDR3 contains 15 residues. CDR3 nucleotide sequence: TGTGCCAGCGGGAGGGGGACCTACTCTGGAAACACCATATATTTT. Amino acid sequence: CASGRGTYSGNTIYF.